These 18 T cell receptor beta chains came from one sample sequenced in a study of shared clonotypes between healthy human individuals. Sequenced by immunoSEQ multiplex PCR; TCRdb stores in-frame clones only, minus some. The sample includes about 820,000 clones, nearly 95% seen only once; the top ten take about 25%. It was CD45RO-negative cells, positively selected for CCR7, that made up naive CD8 cells, with terminally differentiated effector memory CD45RA+ cells excluded. Sequencing was carried out using naive CD8+ T cells sorted from blood. The receptors were sampled from a man aged 30 to 45 in good health.

The chain is built from TRBV2 and TRBJ1-2, with 12 bases matching TRBD1. This CDR3 comprises 13 residues. The V gene end was trimmed by 6 bases and the J gene end by 8 bases; junction bases not matched to a gene: 4. Germline V gene lookup returns CDR1 SNHLY and CDR2 FYNNEI. The CDR3 nucleotides are TGTGCCAGCAGGGGACAGGGGGCGGAAGGCTACACCTTC. Amino acid sequence: CASRGQGAEGYTF.

The chain joins TRBV2 to TRBJ1-1; D ambiguous. Germline values: CDR1 SNHLY, CDR2 FYNNEI. The CDR3 consists of 15 residues. Trimming stripped 2 bases from V and 4 bases from J, with 14 bases between. The CDR3 reads CASSESEGPGTEAFF. CDR3 sequence (DNA): TGTGCCAGCAGTGAAAGTGAAGGGCCCGGCACTGAAGCTTTCTTT. Filled out from reference TRBV2 and TRBJ1-1, the complete variable domain reads EPEVTQTPSHQVTQMGQEVILRCVPISNHLYFYWYRQILGQKVEFLVSFYNNEISEKSEIFDDQFSVERPDGSNFTLKIRSTKLEDSAMYFCASSESEGPGTEAFFGQGTRLTVV.

The chain uses TRBV19 and TRBJ2-7; possible D gene TRBD2, 6 bases. With 3 bases removed from V and 5 bases from J, the gap between germline ends came to 8 bases. CDR3 length: 12 amino acids. Germline lookup yields CDR1 LNHDA and CDR2 SQIVND (reference sequence). This chain's CDR3 is CASSMDYHEQYF. For the CDR3, the DNA is TGTGCCAGTAGTATGGACTATCACGAGCAGTACTTC.

The chain has TRBV1 and TRBJ2-1; the table names TRBD2, a call not compared with the DNA. TRBV1 is recorded as a pseudogene. This CDR3 comprises 16 residues. The CDR3 nucleotides are TGCACCAGCAGCCCTGAAACTAGCGGGAGGGCGGATGAGCAGTTCTTC. Protein: CTSSPETSGRADEQFF.

The chain combines TRBV11-2 with TRBJ2-7; D is possibly TRBD2 (5 bases). The length of the CDR3 is 15 residues. Trimming removed 4 bases from V and 2 bases from J, with 15 bases in between. Germline CDR1 is SGHAT and CDR2 is FQNNGV. The CDR3 bases are TGTGCCAGCAGCTCCCTTCAGAGAGGGACCTACGAGCAGTACTTC. It is translated as CASSSLQRGTYEQYF.

The chain joins TRBV27 to TRBJ2-7, with 8 positions matching TRBD1. The CDR3 is made up of 16 amino acids. Germline loops: CDR1 MNHEY, CDR2 SMNVEV (reference sequence). The V gene end was trimmed by 3 bases and the J gene end by 0 bases; junction bases not matched to a gene: 7. The CDR3 DNA reads as TGTGCCAGCAGTTTTAGAGTGGGACAGGCCTCCTACGAGCAGTACTTC. Its translation: CASSFRVGQASYEQYF.

This clone has just a few counts. Distinct nucleotide sequences in the sample also encode this CDR3. This chain links TRBV27 with TRBJ2-1; unclear D gene. The CDR3 runs 11 residues. In germline, CDR1 is MNHEY, CDR2 SMNVEV (reference sequence). V lost 5 bases, J lost 4 bases, and 3 bases lay in between. The CDR3 sequence is CASSLYNEQFF. CDR3 in DNA: TGTGCCAGCAGTCTTTACAATGAGCAGTTCTTC.

The V gene is TRBV4-1, the J gene TRBJ2-1, with D perhaps TRBD2 (5 bases). Trimming stripped 3 bases from V and 6 bases from J, with 15 bases between. Per the germline V gene, CDR1 is MGHRA and CDR2 is YSYEKL. There are 15 residues in the CDR3. The CDR3 loop reads CASSQRVVSPNEQFF. The CDR3 nucleotides read TGCGCCAGCAGCCAGAGGGTTGTATCCCCCAATGAGCAGTTCTTC.

This clone showed up just a few times. The chain carries TRBV27 and TRBJ2-3; weak D call: TRBD1 (5 bases). The germline V gene encodes CDR1 MNHEY and CDR2 SMNVEV (reference sequence). The CDR3 is 12 amino acids. The germline V and J ends were trimmed by 5 bases and 5 bases, with 8 bases remaining between them. CDR3 residues: CASSQGVDTQYF. DNA for the CDR3: TGTGCCAGCAGTCAAGGGGTAGATACGCAGTATTTT.

This chain uses TRBV7-9 with TRBJ2-3; no clear D gene. V was pared by 1 base and J by 2 bases, with 4 bases between. CDR1 and CDR2 (germline): SEHNR, FQNEAQ (reference sequence). This CDR3 spans 13 amino acids. As DNA, the CDR3 is TGTGCCAGCAGCTTAGTAAACACAGATACGCAGTATTTT. Translation gives CASSLVNTDTQYF.

The chain is built from TRBV11-3 and TRBJ2-7; tentatively, D is TRBD2 (6 bases). This CDR3 is 13 amino acids long. Between the trimmed V and J ends, which lost 1 base and 6 bases, there was a span of 10 bases. Per germline, CDR1 SGHNT and CDR2 YENEEA. The CDR3: CASSLVSGREQYF. The CDR3 bases are TGTGCCAGCAGCTTAGTAAGCGGGCGCGAGCAGTACTTC.

The rearrangement uses TRBV7-6 and TRBJ2-1; D is ambiguous. Germline CDR1 is SGHVS and CDR2 is FNYEAQ. The CDR3 is 13 residues long. Between the trimmed V and J ends, which lost 1 base and 7 bases, there was a span of 8 bases. DNA for the CDR3: TGTGCCAGCAGCTTAGGGTGGAGAAATGAGCAGTTCTTC. Translated, it gives CASSLGWRNEQFF. The full variable domain, completed using reference TRBV7-6 and TRBJ2-1, is GAGVSQSPRYKVTKRGQDVALRCDPISGHVSLYWYRQALGQGPEFLTYFNYEAQQDKSGLPNDRFSAERPEGSISTLTIQRTEQRDSAMYRCASSLGWRNEQFFGPGTRLTVL.

The rearrangement links TRBV4-3 to TRBJ2-7; 9 positions agree with TRBD2. The CDR3 is made up of 16 amino acids. Germline V CDR1 and CDR2: LGHNA, YSLEER. J gave up 0 bases and V 1 base, and 4 bases lay outside the gene matches. The CDR3 nucleotides read TGCGCCAGCAGCCAAGGTGATAGCGGGAGCTCCTACGAGCAGTACTTC. Its translation: CASSQGDSGSSYEQYF.

This chain joins TRBV15 and TRBJ2-1; TRBD2 agrees at 9 bases. The CDR3 has 17 residues. Germline V gives CDR1 LNHNV, CDR2 YYDKDF (reference sequence). V gave up 0 bases and J gave up 7 bases; unmatched junction bases: 10. CDR3 region: CATSRDLLAGGPNEQFF. Here the CDR3 DNA reads TGTGCCACCAGCAGAGATCTATTGGCGGGAGGGCCGAATGAGCAGTTCTTC. The full variable domain, its missing parts supplied by reference TRBV15 and TRBJ2-1, is DAMVIQNPRYQVTQFGKPVTLSCSQTLNHNVMYWYQQKSSQAPKLLFHYYDKDFNNEADTPDNFQSRRPNTSFCFLDIRSPGLGDTAMYLCATSRDLLAGGPNEQFFGPGTRLTVL.

V usage is TRBV7-9 and J usage is TRBJ1-1; D is possibly TRBD1 (5 bases). Germline values: CDR1 SEHNR, CDR2 FQNEAQ (reference sequence). The CDR3 loop spans 15 amino acids. V lost 0 bases to trimming and J lost 4 bases, with 12 bases between them. The CDR3 DNA sequence: TGTGCCAGCAGCTTAGCGACGGAAGGGGCCACTGAAGCTTTCTTT. This translates into CASSLATEGATEAFF.

The chain employs TRBV10-1 and TRBJ2-7; no definite D call. V shed 3 bases and J shed 3 bases, with 9 bases lying between them. Germline lookup yields CDR1 WNHNN and CDR2 SYGVQD (reference sequence). The CDR3 totals 13 residues. CDR3 bases: TGCGCCAGCAGTGATCCCCCGGACTACGAGCAGTACTTC. Amino acids: CASSDPPDYEQYF.

The genes are TRBV5-1 and TRBJ2-1; D gene uncertain. V lost 0 bases and J 0 bases, leaving 7 bases between the germline ends. Germline values: CDR1 SGHRS, CDR2 YFSETQ. The CDR3 spans 15 residues. For the CDR3, the DNA is TGCGCCAGCAGCTTGGACTGGAGCTCCTACAATGAGCAGTTCTTC. Translating gives CASSLDWSSYNEQFF.

The J gene is TRBJ2-7, the V gene TRBV5-1; D remains unclear. The ends were cut back, 4 bases at V and 1 base at J, with 15 bases in the middle. Germline V lookup: CDR1 SGHRS, CDR2 YFSETQ. CDR3 length: 15 amino acids. CDR3 nucleotides: TGCGCCAGCAGCAGTTCGGCCGATAATTCCTACGAGCAGTACTTC. This codes for CASSSSADNSYEQYF.